These 11 T cell receptor beta chains were all obtained from the same sample, sequenced in a study of Tregs in tolerant kidney transplant recipients (dated by TCRdb to the late 2010s). The protocol used for the library was the immunoSEQ multiplex PCR assay. The table comes from immuneACCESS by way of TCRdb, which keeps in-frame sequences with V and J called. Part of the clones is missing from these tables; in studies checked, under half for an unresolved V gene and the rest for unknown reasons. For this sample the table gives approximately 65,000 clones, of which roughly 84% were detected only once. About 4% of the sample lies in the top ten. The source material was CD4+ T cells from blood. The receptors shown here come from a human donor in good health.

This clone came up once. The chain joins TRBV7-9 to TRBJ1-2, with TRBD1 identical over 10 bases. Trimming took 4 bases from V and 7 from J; bases not matched to a gene: 9. CDR1 SEHNR and CDR2 FQNEAQ come from the germline V gene (reference sequence). The CDR3 runs to 15 residues. CDR3 in DNA: TGTGCCAGCAGCTACGGGACAGGGGAGGGCGGTGGCTACACCTTC. Its translation is CASSYGTGEGGGYTF.

The chain couples TRBV7-3 to TRBJ2-2, with a possible D match to TRBD2 (8 bases). The length of the CDR3 is 19 residues. Trimming took 1 base from V and 7 from J, leaving 25 bases between them. Looked up from germline, CDR1 is SGHTA and CDR2 is FQGTGA. The CDR3 nucleotides are TGTGCCAGCAGCTTAAACCCTATCCCGGGAGGGGGCAATGGCGGGGAGCTGTTTTTT. Translation: CASSLNPIPGGGNGGELFF.

The V and J genes are TRBV9 and TRBJ1-3; TRBD1 is a possible D gene (5 bases). The CDR3 totals 16 residues. In germline, CDR1 is SGDLS, CDR2 YYNGEE. V dropped 2 bases and J dropped 3 bases, with 15 bases sitting between them. The CDR3 coding sequence is TGTGCCAGCAGCGTCAGTGCGGGGGTAGGTGGAAACACCATATATTTT. Translating gives CASSVSAGVGGNTIYF.

The rearrangement links TRBV15 to TRBJ2-3; D gene unclear. This CDR3 spans 13 amino acids. The germline gives CDR1 LNHNV, CDR2 YYDKDF (reference sequence). Trimming shortened V by 4 bases and J by 4 bases, and 9 bases separated the two germline ends. The CDR3 here is CATSTTVPDTQYF. For the CDR3, the DNA is TGTGCCACCAGCACCACCGTCCCAGATACGCAGTATTTT.

The chain carries TRBV7-9 and TRBJ1-4, with unresolved D. Germline V gene lookup returns CDR1 SEHNR and CDR2 FQNEAQ (reference sequence). V dropped 2 bases and J dropped 8 bases, with 9 bases sitting between them. The CDR3 is 13 residues long. The CDR3 bases are TGTGCCAGCAGCTTAAATGGGTTCGAAAAACTGTTTTTT. As protein: CASSLNGFEKLFF.

The CDR3 is CASSKGTSGGAYEQYF. CDR3 in DNA: TGTGCCAGCAGCAAAGGGACTAGCGGGGGGGCCTACGAGCAGTACTTC. This sequence joins TRBV5-4 and TRBJ2-7; 16 bases are shared with TRBD2. Germline loops: CDR1 SGHNT, CDR2 YYREEE (reference sequence). This CDR3 comprises 16 residues. V dropped 4 bases and J dropped 2; count of bases not matched to a gene: 3.

V and J are TRBV15 and TRBJ1-2; 7 bases are a match to TRBD1. V shed 5 bases and J 2 bases; nucleotides not matched to a gene: 17. The CDR3 sequence is 18 residues long. Germline V gene lookup returns CDR1 LNHNV and CDR2 YYDKDF (reference sequence). CDR3 coding DNA: TGTGCCACCAGCCCCCGGGCTTGGACTCAGGGGGGGAACTATGGCTACACCTTC. It specifies CATSPRAWTQGGNYGYTF.

This clone has a handful of counts. The rearrangement links TRBV2 to TRBJ2-5; 7 bases fit TRBD2. With V trimmed by 7 bases and J by 2 bases, 7 bases remained unmatched. This CDR3 comprises 14 residues. The germline gives CDR1 SNHLY, CDR2 FYNNEI. CDR3 bases: TGTGCCAGCAAAGGTAGACTAGCACAAGAGACCCAGTACTTC. Its protein product is CASKGRLAQETQYF.

This clone was counted once. This chain links TRBV18 with TRBJ1-1; TRBD1 aligns across 8 bases. CDR3 length: 15 amino acids. V lost 6 bases and J lost 3; bases outside the gene matches: 9. Germline V gene data show CDR1 as KGHSH and CDR2 as LQKENI. CDR3 nucleotide sequence: TGTGCCAGCTCTCTCCAGACAGGGGAATACACTGAAGCTTTCTTT. It encodes CASSLQTGEYTEAFF.

The chain carries TRBV5-1 and TRBJ2-6, with TRBD1 matching over 12 bases. CDR3 size: 19 residues. V lost 2 bases and J lost 0; bases outside the gene matches: 6. The germline V gene encodes CDR1 SGHRS and CDR2 YFSETQ. The CDR3 nucleotides read TGCGCCAGCAGCTTAGGGACAGGGGGCAGTATCTCTGGGGCCAACGTCCTGACTTTC. Amino acids: CASSLGTGGSISGANVLTF.

This clone was recorded a few times. This chain joins TRBV5-4 and TRBJ1-3, with D uncertain. The germline V gene encodes CDR1 SGHNT and CDR2 YYREEE (reference sequence). This CDR3 is 13 amino acids long. Deletions cut 6 bases from V and 2 bases from J, with 9 bases between. CDR3 bases: TGTGCCAGCAAGGAGATTCCTGGAAACACCATATATTTT. Amino acid sequence: CASKEIPGNTIYF.